A single sample gave rise to the 30 T cell receptor beta chains below, sequenced in a study of human T cells and chemical hapten exposure. The study extracted total RNA from unfractionated whole blood. TCRdb re-analysed the 5' RACE reads in MiXCR, keeping a single row per CDR3 protein. Seen here are about 81,000 distinct CDR3 sequences, about 7.7% observed once, and the top ten hold around 2.3%. These receptors originate from a male donor in good health.

The chain recombines TRBV3-1 with TRBJ1-1; D is undetermined. V lost 1 base and J lost 1, with 4 bases in between. Germline V gene lookup returns CDR1 LGHDT and CDR2 YNNKEL (reference sequence). The CDR3 spans 13 residues. The CDR3 loop reads CASSQAGNTEAFF. CDR3 coding DNA: TGTGCCAGCAGCCAAGCCGGGAACACTGAAGCTTTCTTT.

This clonotype has more than one count but fewer than ten. J is TRBJ1-1 and V is TRBV20-1, with TRBD1 matching 8 bases. The germline gives CDR1 DFQATT, CDR2 SNEGSKA (reference sequence). V gave up 6 bases and J gave up 1 base; unmatched junction bases: 13. This CDR3 has 16 amino acids. CDR3 coding DNA: TGCAGTGCATTAGACAGGGGACGGAGCGGGAACACTGAAGCTTTCTTT. It translates to CSALDRGRSGNTEAFF.

This clonotype was counted ten times or more. This chain links TRBV2 with TRBJ2-7, with 9 positions matching TRBD1. V shed 1 base and J 4 bases; nucleotides not matched to a gene: 5. The CDR3 runs to 15 residues. CDR1 and CDR2 (germline): SNHLY, FYNNEI. The DNA of the CDR3 is TGTGCCAGCAGTGAAGGGGACAGGGTACTTTACGAGCAGTACTTC. Protein: CASSEGDRVLYEQYF.

This clonotype was seen repeatedly, ten times or more. The genes are TRBV6-5 and TRBJ1-2, with TRBD1 matching over 12 bases. Germline CDR1 MNHEY, CDR2 SVGAGI. V lost 6 bases and J lost 7; bases outside the gene matches: 9. This CDR3 is 15 amino acids long. In DNA form, the CDR3 reads TGTGCCAGCAGGGTCCCGGGACAGGGGGCTTCTGGCTACACCTTC. Translating gives CASRVPGQGASGYTF.

This clonotype was seen a few times. V is TRBV7-2 and J is TRBJ2-2; D call uncertain. Germline values: CDR1 SGHTA, CDR2 FQGNSA. The CDR3 sequence is 13 residues long. The germline V and J ends were trimmed by 5 bases and 8 bases, with 12 bases remaining between them. The CDR3 loop reads CASSRGLRGELFF. CDR3 DNA sequence: TGTGCCAGCAGCCGCGGTCTTCGGGGGGAGCTGTTTTTT.

This clonotype appeared once. This chain links TRBV5-4 with TRBJ1-1; a weak D match, TRBD1 (5 bases). The CDR3 is 15 residues long. The ends were cut back, 0 bases at V and 1 base at J, with 10 bases in the middle. Germline CDR1 and CDR2: SGHNT and YYREEE (reference sequence). CDR3 coding DNA: TGTGCCAGCAGCTTGGAAGGGGCCAGGAACACTGAAGCTTTCTTT. This sequence encodes CASSLEGARNTEAFF.

The CDR3 DNA follows: TGCGCCAGCGGAAAAGGGGTCCACCTGAGCTCCTACAATGAGCAGTTCTTC. The encoded protein is CASGKGVHLSSYNEQFF. The chain links TRBV5-1 to TRBJ2-1; possibly TRBD1 for D (5 bases). V was shortened by 7 bases and J by 0 bases, with 20 bases between the two germline ends. Germline V gives CDR1 SGHRS, CDR2 YFSETQ. The CDR3 runs 17 residues.

This clonotype showed up many times. This chain connects TRBV10-2 to TRBJ1-4; 9 positions match TRBD1. This CDR3 is 15 amino acids long. The J segment lost 4 bases and the V segment lost 8 bases, leaving 8 bases of the junction unmatched. Germline loops: CDR1 WSHSY, CDR2 SAAADI. The CDR3 sequence is CASSSQGAGNEKLFF. CDR3 coding DNA: TGCGCCAGCTCCTCACAGGGGGCGGGTAATGAAAAACTGTTTTTT.

This clonotype was detected only a few times. The chain uses TRBV11-2 and TRBJ2-3; D not certain. CDR1 SGHAT and CDR2 FQNNGV come from the germline V gene. V lost 0 bases, J lost 3 bases, and 10 bases lay in between. The CDR3 is made up of 15 amino acids. The CDR3 sequence: CASSLDMAGTDTQYF. DNA of the CDR3: TGTGCCAGCAGCTTAGATATGGCCGGGACAGATACGCAGTATTTT.

This clonotype has ten or more counts. The chain carries TRBV29-1 and TRBJ2-7, with 9 bases matching TRBD1. Trimming cost V 5 bases and J 6 bases; bases outside gene matches: 8. The CDR3 sequence is 13 residues long. Germline values: CDR1 SQVTM, CDR2 ANQGSEA. The chain's CDR3 is CSVSDRGVGEQYF. CDR3 DNA sequence: TGCAGCGTTTCCGACAGGGGGGTTGGCGAGCAGTACTTC.

This clonotype was recorded many times. The V call is TRBV14, the J call TRBJ2-7; 11 bases fit TRBD2. Trimming cost V 0 bases and J 4 bases; bases outside gene matches: 5. Germline CDR1 reads SGHDN; CDR2 reads FVKESK. This CDR3 is built from 16 residues. CDR3 sequence (DNA): TGTGCCAGCAGCCAAGATGGTGGGACTAGCGGATACGAGCAGTACTTC. Protein product: CASSQDGGTSGYEQYF.

This clonotype was picked up many times. The rearrangement uses TRBV12-5 and TRBJ1-5; D remains ambiguous. CDR3 length: 12 amino acids. Trimming removed 6 bases at V and 4 bases at J, with 7 bases between. Germline lookup yields CDR1 LGHNT and CDR2 FRNRAP. The CDR3 loop reads CASGRPNQPQHF. CDR3 in DNA: TGTGCTAGTGGGAGACCGAATCAGCCCCAGCATTTT.

This clonotype has ten or more counts. The chain links TRBV7-3 to TRBJ2-2; possible D gene TRBD1, 6 bases. V gave up 2 bases and J gave up 5 bases, with 9 bases separating them. The CDR3 totals 14 residues. From germline, CDR1 is SGHTA and CDR2 FQGTGA. This CDR3 is CASSLEGGTGELFF. The CDR3 DNA sequence: TGTGCCAGCAGCTTAGAAGGGGGAACCGGGGAGCTGTTTTTT.

This clonotype showed up just a few times. The rearrangement uses TRBV3-1 and TRBJ2-3; 12 bases align to TRBD2. There are 17 residues in the CDR3. With V trimmed by 4 bases and J by 0 bases, 5 bases remained unmatched. From germline, CDR1 is LGHDT and CDR2 YNNKEL (reference sequence). CDR3 loop: CASSPLAGGLSTDTQYF. CDR3 nucleotides: TGTGCCAGCAGCCCACTAGCGGGGGGACTTAGCACAGATACGCAGTATTTT.

Ten or more counts support this clonotype. This chain uses TRBV5-1 with TRBJ2-3; TRBD1 is a possible D gene (5 bases). V shed 4 bases and J shed 3 bases, with 12 bases lying between them. The CDR3 loop spans 14 amino acids. Germline CDR1 is SGHRS and CDR2 is YFSETQ. Here the CDR3 reads CASSRSTATDTQYF. The CDR3 nucleotides are TGCGCCAGCAGCAGATCGACAGCTACAGATACGCAGTATTTT.

V usage is TRBV27 and J usage is TRBJ1-1; maybe TRBD1 (5 bases). The CDR3 spans 14 residues. V dropped 5 bases and J dropped 5 bases, with 15 bases sitting between them. CDR1 and CDR2 (germline): MNHEY, SMNVEV (reference sequence). CDR3 coding DNA: TGTGCCAGCAGTCCCAACCCGACAGTAACTGAAGCTTTCTTT. Translation: CASSPNPTVTEAFF.

The chain couples TRBV12-3 or TRBV12-4 to TRBJ2-7; no clear D. Trimming removed 3 bases at V and 9 bases at J, with 12 bases between. This CDR3 has 12 residues. The CDR3 DNA reads TGTGCCAGCAGTTTGGCCTTGGAGCTGCAGTACTTC. Protein sequence: CASSLALELQYF.

Many counts were recorded for this clonotype. The rearrangement links TRBV25-1 to TRBJ2-2, with 7 bases fitting TRBD1. The CDR3 runs to 16 residues. V lost 1 base, J lost 3 bases, and 5 bases stayed unmatched. Germline lookup yields CDR1 MGHDK and CDR2 SYGVNS. The DNA for the CDR3 is TGTGCCAGCAGTGAATTTAGGACAGGAGACACCGGGGAGCTGTTTTTT. This gives the protein CASSEFRTGDTGELFF. Full variable domain (outside the CDR3, taken from reference TRBV25-1 and TRBJ2-2): EADIYQTPRYLVIGTGKKITLECSQTMGHDKMYWYQQDPGMELHLIHYSYGVNSTEKGDLSSESTVSRIRTEHFPLTLESARPSHTSQYLCASSEFRTGDTGELFFGEGSRLTVL.

The J gene is TRBJ1-6, the V gene TRBV7-9; no definite D call. V lost 5 bases, J lost 14 bases, and 10 bases lay in between. This CDR3 is built from 11 residues. Germline CDR1 reads SEHNR; CDR2 reads FQNEAQ (reference sequence). As DNA, the CDR3 is TGTGCCAGCAGCACGTCCGGCGCCCTCCACTTT. The encoded protein is CASSTSGALHF.

This clonotype was counted between two and nine times. The chain couples TRBV29-1 to TRBJ2-3; tentative D call: TRBD2 (6 bases). CDR1 and CDR2 from the germline V gene are SQVTM and ANQGSEA. This CDR3 is built from 13 residues. V was cut by 2 bases and J by 0 bases, with 6 bases left in between. The CDR3 region is CSVERGSTDTQYF. The CDR3 nucleotides are TGCAGCGTTGAACGGGGGAGCACAGATACGCAGTATTTT.

This clonotype came up a few times. The gene calls are TRBV20-1 and TRBJ1-4; TRBD1 might be the D (6 bases). Trimming removed 0 bases from V and 5 bases from J, with 16 bases in between. The germline V gene encodes CDR1 DFQATT and CDR2 SNEGSKA (reference sequence). The CDR3 is 16 residues long. CDR3 DNA sequence: TGCAGTGCTAGAGATGCCTCCAGGGGAACAAATGAAAAACTGTTTTTT. Its protein is CSARDASRGTNEKLFF.

This clonotype showed up many times. This chain uses TRBV9 with TRBJ2-7; the match to TRBD1 covers 11 bases. This CDR3 spans 15 amino acids. Germline loops: CDR1 SGDLS, CDR2 YYNGEE. V trimming: 4 bases; J trimming: 3 bases; junction bases outside the gene matches: 6. In DNA form, the CDR3 reads TGTGCCAGCAGCCCCCCTGGGACAGGGGGCTACGAGCAGTACTTC. It translates to CASSPPGTGGYEQYF.

The chain joins TRBV28 to TRBJ1-6; D unclear. The V gene's germline CDR1 is MDHEN and CDR2 SYDVKM. This CDR3 spans 14 amino acids. The V and J ends lost 2 bases and 9 bases respectively, with 11 bases between them. CDR3 bases: TGTGCCAGCAGTTTAGGTTCGGACGCTTCACCCCTCCACTTT. It specifies CASSLGSDASPLHF.

This clonotype was recorded at least ten times. This chain joins TRBV13 and TRBJ2-3; no clear D. The CDR3 is 12 amino acids. The germline V and J ends were trimmed by 1 base and 4 bases, with 3 bases remaining between them. Germline values: CDR1 PRHDT, CDR2 FYEKMQ (reference sequence). Written as DNA, the CDR3 is TGTGCCAGCAGCTTAGTTCCAGATACGCAGTATTTT. It is translated as CASSLVPDTQYF. Based on the CDR3 plus reference TRBV13 and TRBJ2-3, the full variable domain is AAGVIQSPRHLIKEKRETATLKCYPIPRHDTVYWYQQGPGQDPQFLISFYEKMQSDKGSIPDRFSAQQFSDYHSELNMSSLELGDSALYFCASSLVPDTQYFGPGTRLTVL.

Many counts were recorded for this clonotype. The chain combines TRBV12-3 or TRBV12-4 with TRBJ1-6; a weak D match, TRBD1 (5 bases). Between the trimmed V and J ends, which lost 3 bases and 9 bases, there was a span of 6 bases. The CDR3 extends over 12 amino acids. This chain's CDR3 is CASSLGLSPLHF. CDR3 DNA: TGTGCCAGCAGTTTGGGGCTTTCACCCCTCCACTTT.

Many counts were recorded for this clonotype. The chain is built from TRBV29-1 and TRBJ1-5, with 7 bases that match TRBD1. CDR1 is SQVTM and CDR2 is ANQGSEA in the germline V gene. The CDR3 has 12 amino acids. The V gene end was trimmed by 5 bases and the J gene end by 7 bases; junction bases not matched to a gene: 5. Here the CDR3 DNA reads TGCAGCGTTTTGACAGGGAACCAGCCCCAGCATTTT. It specifies CSVLTGNQPQHF.

Worth noting for this clonotype: At one end the junction does not follow the germline gene, possibly because of a read error. The V and J genes are TRBV20-1 and TRBJ2-7; 8 bases agree with TRBD1. The germline gives CDR1 DFQATT, CDR2 SNEGSKA (reference sequence). The CDR3 consists of 14 residues. CDR3: CSVRPGTGPYEQYF. The CDR3 region has the DNA TGCAGTGTTAGACCCGGGACAGGTCCCTACGAGCAGTACTTC.

The table lists this clonotype with a few counts. V usage is TRBV27 and J usage is TRBJ2-1; D gene unclear. Germline assignment: CDR1 MNHEY and CDR2 SMNVEV (reference sequence). The CDR3 length is 16 residues. Trimming removed 2 bases from V and 5 bases from J, with 16 bases in between. CDR3 sequence reads: CASSLTAGHSHNEQFF. In nucleotides, the CDR3 is TGTGCCAGCAGTTTAACTGCTGGGCATTCCCACAATGAGCAGTTCTTC.

This clonotype was observed a few times. CDR3 coding DNA: TGTGCCAGCAGCCCATGGGGTAGCGGGAGAACAGATACGCAGTATTTT. Amino acid sequence: CASSPWGSGRTDTQYF. The chain carries TRBV7-9 and TRBJ2-3; 9 nucleotides align to TRBD2. Trimming cost V 5 bases and J 3 bases; bases outside gene matches: 9. Germline CDR1 is SEHNR and CDR2 is FQNEAQ (reference sequence). The CDR3 covers 16 residues.

This clonotype showed up just a few times. V and J are TRBV21-1 and TRBJ1-3. TRBV21-1 is a pseudogene locus. CDR3 length: 15 residues. CDR3 sequence reads: CASSGVRGSGNTIYF. CDR3 nucleotides: TGTGCCAGCAGCGGGGTCCGGGGCTCTGGAAACACCATATATTTT.